This entry features one T cell receptor beta chain sequence. The antigen remains undetermined. The sample belongs to a study of T cell repertoires in cytomegalovirus infection. General study points: CMV-specific HLA-C-restricted TCR beta clonotypes dominated the ex vivo response. The study identified carriers of CMV plus the relevant HLA from cumulative public TCR beta family frequency.

V lost 5 bases to trimming and J lost 12 bases, with 23 bases between them. CDR1 is MNHEY, CDR2 SVGEGT, per germline. The CDR3 has 15 residues. TCRdb ran MiXCR on the reads and lists one entry per CDR3 protein. Here the sample spans roughly 220,000 distinct CDR3 sequences, less than 50% being singletons. This chain connects TRBV6-2 or TRBV6-3 to TRBJ2-1; tentative D call: TRBD1 (5 bases). The sequence was obtained from a human donor in good health (CMV status not recorded). Some clones in this sample may be carry-over from other donors' samples. The material sequenced was CD8+ T cells from cultured PBMCs, taken from culture after CMV antigen stimulation. Here the CDR3 DNA reads TGTGCCAGCAGTCCCCGGCGGTGGACGGCTCAGGGGCAGTTCTTC. It yields the protein CASSPRRWTAQGQFF.